Sequencing of this T cell receptor (beta chain) was carried out in a study of blood T cell repertoires in COVID-19. Study-wide context: Acute and convalescent COVID-19 samples came from the United States, Italy and Spain.

Some clones are missing from TCRdb's copy, which holds only in-frame ones; the method was immunoSEQ multiplex PCR. The table records about 150,000 clones, about 83% of them present only once. The germline gives CDR1 MNHNS, CDR2 SASEGT. CDR3 size: 14 residues. V lost 3 bases and J lost 9, with 14 bases in between. Sequenced sample: peripheral blood. This receptor was identified in a man in his fifties with acute or convalescent COVID-19. The chain joins TRBV6-1 to TRBJ1-4; D gene unclear. This CDR3 reads CASSENGGIQKLFF. CDR3 in DNA: TGTGCCAGCAGTGAGAATGGCGGGATCCAAAAACTGTTTTTT.